The 8 T cell receptor beta chains below come from one sample, sequenced in a study of cytomegalovirus exposure and HLA in healthy donors (TCRdb year 2017). Library generation was performed with the immunoSEQ multiplex PCR assay. Entries here come from immuneACCESS through TCRdb and include only in-frame sequences with V and J called. Some clones fail to appear in such tables; in the studies checked, an unresolved V gene covers under half of the shortfall, and the cause of the remainder is unknown. For this sample the table gives 100,000 to 150,000 clones, of which 94% were detected only once. The ten largest clonotypes hold roughly 1.2% of the sample. The source material was PBMCs. The source is a woman aged 18 to 35 in good health and CMV-seronegative.

The rearrangement joins TRBV7-8 to TRBJ2-3; perhaps TRBD2 as D (5 bases). This CDR3 has 14 residues. V was clipped by 4 bases and J by 3 bases, with 11 bases between them. Germline V gene lookup returns CDR1 SGHVS and CDR2 FQNEAQ. CDR3: CASSSGTRTDTQYF. The DNA for the CDR3 is TGTGCCAGCAGCTCAGGAACTAGAACAGATACGCAGTATTTT.

This clone was counted between two and nine times. CDR3 amino acids: CASSLVSGQGNYEQYF. CDR3 coding DNA: TGTGCCAGCAGTCTCGTTTCTGGACAGGGAAACTACGAGCAGTACTTC. The chain has TRBV7-2 and TRBJ2-7; 8 bases are a match to TRBD1. The germline V gene has CDR1 SGHTA and CDR2 FQGNSA. The V and J ends lost 6 bases and 3 bases, in that order; junction bases with no gene match: 13. This CDR3 has 16 residues.

The chain is built from TRBV4-2 and TRBJ1-4; D gene ambiguous. Deletions cut 3 bases from V and 3 bases from J, with 11 bases between. The V gene's germline CDR1 is LGHNA and CDR2 YNFKEQ. This CDR3 spans 15 amino acids. Here the CDR3 reads CASSHDIGPNEKLFF. For the CDR3, the DNA is TGTGCCAGCAGCCATGACATTGGGCCTAATGAAAAACTGTTTTTT.

V usage is TRBV5-1 and J usage is TRBJ1-1, with D unclear. There are 13 residues in the CDR3. Trimming removed 0 bases at V and 4 bases at J, with 7 bases between. Germline CDR1 reads SGHRS; CDR2 reads YFSETQ. CDR3 loop: CASSLVMSTEAFF. CDR3 DNA: TGCGCCAGCAGCTTGGTTATGTCCACTGAAGCTTTCTTT.

V gene TRBV28 combines with J gene TRBJ2-7; 9 bases fit TRBD1. Unmatched junction bases numbered 6, after V lost 5 bases and J lost 4 bases. CDR1 and CDR2 (germline): MDHEN, SYDVKM. The CDR3 totals 14 residues. CDR3 region: CASSPQGARYEQYF. CDR3 coding DNA: TGTGCCAGCAGTCCACAGGGGGCGAGATACGAGCAGTACTTC.

The chain carries TRBV5-1 and TRBJ2-7, with D perhaps TRBD1 (6 bases). V was pared by 0 bases and J by 0 bases, with 13 bases between. This CDR3 is built from 16 residues. CDR1 SGHRS and CDR2 YFSETQ come from the germline V gene. The CDR3 DNA sequence: TGCGCCAGCAGCTTGGCCCGGGACACCCTCTCCTACGAGCAGTACTTC. Protein sequence: CASSLARDTLSYEQYF. Complete variable domain (other parts from reference TRBV5-1 and TRBJ2-7): KAGVTQTPRYLIKTRGQQVTLSCSPISGHRSVSWYQQTPGQGLQFLFEYFSETQRNKGNFPGRFSGRQFSNSRSEMNVSTLELGDSALYLCASSLARDTLSYEQYFGPGTRLTVT.

V gene TRBV6-6 combines with J gene TRBJ2-4, with TRBD1 identical over 7 bases. Germline V gene data show CDR1 as MNHNY and CDR2 as SVGAGI (reference sequence). The CDR3 is made up of 16 amino acids. V shed 5 bases and J 4 bases; nucleotides not matched to a gene: 11. CDR3 DNA: TGTGCCAGCAGTCCCCCCCGGGACAGAGGAAAAAACATTCAGTACTTC. Translation gives CASSPPRDRGKNIQYF.

The chain is built from TRBV4-1 and TRBJ1-4, with a tentative D call TRBD1 (6 bases). The CDR3 consists of 17 residues. Deletions cut 0 bases from V and 5 bases from J, with 16 bases between. Germline V gene sequence: CDR1 MGHRA, CDR2 YSYEKL. The CDR3 loop reads CASSQDQIFRGNEKLFF. DNA of the CDR3: TGCGCCAGCAGCCAAGATCAAATTTTTAGGGGGAATGAAAAACTGTTTTTT.